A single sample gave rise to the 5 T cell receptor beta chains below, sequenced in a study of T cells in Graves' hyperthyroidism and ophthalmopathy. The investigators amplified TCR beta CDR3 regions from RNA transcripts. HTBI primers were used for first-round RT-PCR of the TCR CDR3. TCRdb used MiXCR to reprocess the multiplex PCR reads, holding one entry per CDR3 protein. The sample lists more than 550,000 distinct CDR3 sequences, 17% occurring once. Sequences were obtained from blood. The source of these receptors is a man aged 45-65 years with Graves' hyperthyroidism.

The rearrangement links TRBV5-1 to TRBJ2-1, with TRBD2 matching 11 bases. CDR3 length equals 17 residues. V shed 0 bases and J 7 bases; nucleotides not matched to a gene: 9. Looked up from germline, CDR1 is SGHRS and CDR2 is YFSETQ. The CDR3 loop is CASSLEVAGGKANEQFF. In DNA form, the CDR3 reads TGCGCCAGCAGCTTGGAGGTAGCGGGAGGGAAGGCAAATGAGCAGTTCTTC.

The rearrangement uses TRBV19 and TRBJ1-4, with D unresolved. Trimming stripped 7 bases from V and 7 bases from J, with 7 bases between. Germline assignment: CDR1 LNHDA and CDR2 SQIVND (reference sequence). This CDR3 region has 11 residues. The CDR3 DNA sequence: TGTGCCAGTATCGGTGGTGAAAAACTGTTTTTT. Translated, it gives CASIGGEKLFF.

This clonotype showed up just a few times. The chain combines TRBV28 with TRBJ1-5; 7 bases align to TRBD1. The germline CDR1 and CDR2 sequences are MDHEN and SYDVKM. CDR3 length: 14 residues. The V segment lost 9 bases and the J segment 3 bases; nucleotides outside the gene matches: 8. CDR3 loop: CASSGGRANQPQHF. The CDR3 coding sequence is TGTGCCAGTTCAGGGGGTCGGGCCAATCAGCCCCAGCATTTT. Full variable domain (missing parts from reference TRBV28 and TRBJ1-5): DVKVTQSSRYLVKRTGEKVFLECVQDMDHENMFWYRQDPGLGLRLIYFSYDVKMKEKGDIPEGYSVSREKKERFSLILESASTNQTSMYLCASSGGRANQPQHFGDGTRLSIL.

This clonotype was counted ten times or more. DNA for the CDR3: TGCAGTGCTAGAGATCGGTATACAGGGACGGGCACTGAAGCTTTCTTT. Protein: CSARDRYTGTGTEAFF. This chain connects TRBV20-1 to TRBJ1-1, with D perhaps TRBD1 (6 bases). The germline V gene has CDR1 DFQATT and CDR2 SNEGSKA (reference sequence). The V end lost 0 bases, the J end lost 4 bases, and 18 bases lay between the germline ends. The CDR3 has 16 amino acids.

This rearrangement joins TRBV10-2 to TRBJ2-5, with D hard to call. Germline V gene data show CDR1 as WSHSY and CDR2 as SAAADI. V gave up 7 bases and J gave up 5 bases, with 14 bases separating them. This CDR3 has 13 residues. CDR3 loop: CASTPHPQETQYF. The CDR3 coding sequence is TGCGCCAGCACACCACACCCTCAGGAGACCCAGTACTTC.